This TCR beta chain appears in the sequencing data of a study of glioma-infiltrating T cells. Study-level findings and limits: Tissue-blood divergence was below expectation in non-neoplastic patients, above in gliomas.

This clonotype showed up many times. No antigen is known for it. The CDR3 runs to 16 residues. Germline lookup yields CDR1 MDHEN and CDR2 SYDVKM. V was cut by 5 bases and J by 0 bases, with 14 bases left in between. Amplification of TCR alpha and beta CDR3 regions from RNA used iRepertoire nested multiplex PCR. MiXCR was run by TCRdb on the multiplex PCR reads, yielding one entry per CDR3 protein. Of fewer than 200,000 distinct CDR3 sequences listed, more than 30% were seen once; the top ten hold 20%. The clonotype was recovered from a human donor with low-grade glioma or glioblastoma, undergoing nonglioma brain surgery, or in good health (not recorded which). This chain links TRBV28 with TRBJ1-3, with D tentatively TRBD1 (6 bases). The sample comprised glioma tissue, nonneoplastic brain tissue, or PBMCs (not recorded which). The CDR3: CASSPDSLSSGNTIYF. The CDR3 DNA reads TGTGCCAGCAGTCCGGACAGTCTAAGCTCTGGAAACACCATATATTTT.